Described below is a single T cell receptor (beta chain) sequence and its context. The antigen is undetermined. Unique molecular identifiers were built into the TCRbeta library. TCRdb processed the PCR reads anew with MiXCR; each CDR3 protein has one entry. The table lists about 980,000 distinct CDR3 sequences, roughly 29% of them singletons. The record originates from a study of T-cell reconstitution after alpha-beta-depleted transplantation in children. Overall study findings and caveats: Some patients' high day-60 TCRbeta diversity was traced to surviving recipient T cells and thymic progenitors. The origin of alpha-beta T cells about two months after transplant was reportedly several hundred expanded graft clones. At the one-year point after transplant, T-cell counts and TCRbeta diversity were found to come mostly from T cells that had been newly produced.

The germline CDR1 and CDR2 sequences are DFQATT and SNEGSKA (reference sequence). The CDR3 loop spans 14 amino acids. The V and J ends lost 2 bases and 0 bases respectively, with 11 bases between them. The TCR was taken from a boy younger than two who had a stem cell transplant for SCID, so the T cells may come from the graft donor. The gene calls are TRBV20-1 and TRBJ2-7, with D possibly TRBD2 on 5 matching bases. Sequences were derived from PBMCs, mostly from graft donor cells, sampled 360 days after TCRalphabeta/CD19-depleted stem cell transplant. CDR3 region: CSARSSSGSYEQYF. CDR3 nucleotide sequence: TGCAGTGCTAGATCGAGCAGCGGCTCCTACGAGCAGTACTTC.